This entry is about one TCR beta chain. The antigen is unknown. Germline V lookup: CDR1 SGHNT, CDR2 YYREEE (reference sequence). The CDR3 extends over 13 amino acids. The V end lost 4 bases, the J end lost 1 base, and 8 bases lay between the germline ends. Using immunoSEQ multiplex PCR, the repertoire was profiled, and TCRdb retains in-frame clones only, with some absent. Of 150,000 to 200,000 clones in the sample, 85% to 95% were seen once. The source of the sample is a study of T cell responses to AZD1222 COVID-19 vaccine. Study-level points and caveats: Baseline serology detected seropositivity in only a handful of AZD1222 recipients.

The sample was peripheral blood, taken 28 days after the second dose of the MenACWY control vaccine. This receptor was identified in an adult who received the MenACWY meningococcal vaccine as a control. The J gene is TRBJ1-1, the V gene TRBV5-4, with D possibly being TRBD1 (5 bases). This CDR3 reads CASSGAGNTEAFF. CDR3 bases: TGTGCCAGCAGCGGGGCGGGGAACACTGAAGCTTTCTTT.